The text below deals with one T cell receptor beta chain. The record originates from a study of blood T cell repertoires in COVID-19. Assay used: immunoSEQ multiplex PCR; TCRdb lists only in-frame clones, some missing. The sample contains some 50,000 clones, 90% of which appear only once. This CDR3 comprises 15 residues. The V and J ends lost 3 bases and 2 bases, in that order; junction bases with no gene match: 3. From germline, CDR1 is SEHNR and CDR2 FQNEAQ (reference sequence). V gene TRBV7-9 combines with J gene TRBJ2-7; 11 bases line up with TRBD2. The sample taken for sequencing was peripheral blood. The source is a man in his forties or fifties with acute or convalescent COVID-19. The CDR3 here is CASSFIAGGTYEQYF. The DNA of the CDR3 is TGTGCCAGCAGCTTCATAGCGGGAGGGACCTACGAGCAGTACTTC.